The present T cell receptor (beta chain) was sequenced within a study of spatial heterogeneity in lung cancer. Regarding time point: sample taken at primary tumor resection. Frozen PBMC, nontumor lung or tumor provided whole RNA, which was sequenced unsorted. At least ten counts were recorded for this clonotype. Every TCR cDNA molecule bore its own unique molecular identifier. TCRdb processed the 5' RACE reads anew with MiXCR; each CDR3 protein has one entry. Among roughly 79,000 distinct CDR3 sequences listed, 8% were seen once. Germline V lookup: CDR1 SQVTM, CDR2 ANQGSEA. The CDR3 sequence is 15 residues long. V lost 8 bases and J lost 1; bases outside the gene matches: 9.

The TCR sequence derives from a male donor with early-stage non-small cell lung cancer. The input for sequencing was PBMCs, taken at surgery. The rearrangement joins TRBV29-1 to TRBJ2-3; 10 positions agree with TRBD1. CDR3 DNA sequence: TGCAGCCTGGACAGGGGGTTTGGAGGCACAGATACGCAGTATTTT. Its translation is CSLDRGFGGTDTQYF.